The 25 T cell receptor beta chains reported below all come from one sample, sequenced in a study of regulatory dendritic cells for organ transplantation. Some clones are missing from TCRdb's copy, which holds only in-frame ones; the method was immunoSEQ multiplex PCR. The table lists some 10,000 clones, 55% to 75% of them singletons. The antigens for these receptors are not known. Allogeneic regulatory or mature dendritic cells were co-cultured for less than six days with CFSE-labeled sorted T cells at 1:10. Sequencing was done on a sample of naive CD4+ T cells from blood cultured with dendritic cells. Subset indicated: CD45RA+ naive T cells. These receptors were taken from a human donor in good health.

The chain recombines TRBV6-6 with TRBJ2-2; D possibly corresponds to TRBD1 (6 bases). Germline CDR1 and CDR2: MNHNY and SVGAGI (reference sequence). V lost 5 bases to trimming and J lost 0 bases, with 10 bases between them. This CDR3 contains 15 residues. The DNA of the CDR3 is TGTGCCAGCAGTCCTGACAGGCCGAACACCGGGGAGCTGTTTTTT. It specifies CASSPDRPNTGELFF.

V and J are TRBV6-5 and TRBJ1-1, with a tentative D call TRBD1 (5 bases). Per the germline V gene, CDR1 is MNHEY and CDR2 is SVGAGI. CDR3 size: 14 residues. V lost 7 bases, J lost 4 bases, and 16 bases lay in between. The CDR3 nucleotides read TGTGCCAGCACCCCCGGGGGTGGGGGCACTGAAGCTTTCTTT. Its translation: CASTPGGGGTEAFF.

This clone was picked up a small number of times. V gene TRBV7-2 combines with J gene TRBJ2-7; 9 nucleotides match TRBD1. J gave up 7 bases and V 8 bases, and 12 bases lay outside the gene matches. The CDR3 sequence is 14 residues long. Germline loops: CDR1 SGHTA, CDR2 FQGNSA. The CDR3 here is CASCTGTGPFEQYF. As DNA, the CDR3 is TGTGCCAGCTGCACCGGGACAGGGCCGTTTGAGCAGTACTTC.

V and J are TRBV4-1 and TRBJ1-1; D perhaps matches TRBD1 (5 bases). The CDR3 totals 14 residues. Germline assignment: CDR1 MGHRA and CDR2 YSYEKL. The V and J ends lost 1 base and 4 bases respectively, with 10 bases between them. As DNA, the CDR3 is TGCGCCAGCAGCCAAGTATCGGGGGGCACTGAAGCTTTCTTT. Protein product: CASSQVSGGTEAFF.

The rearrangement uses TRBV5-1 and TRBJ2-5; weak D call: TRBD1 (6 bases). This CDR3 has 14 amino acids. Trimming left V 2 bases short and J 5 bases short, with 13 bases between. Germline V gene data show CDR1 as SGHRS and CDR2 as YFSETQ. The DNA for the CDR3 is TGCGCCAGCAGCTTCGGTCGGACAGCGGAGACCCAGTACTTC. This sequence encodes CASSFGRTAETQYF.

The chain has TRBV4-3 and TRBJ2-7; D unresolved. Germline assignment: CDR1 LGHNA and CDR2 YSLEER. The CDR3 extends over 14 amino acids. V lost 0 bases to trimming and J lost 1 base, with 7 bases between them. DNA of the CDR3: TGCGCCAGCAGCCAAGACAGGTATTCCTACGAGCAGTACTTC. Its translation: CASSQDRYSYEQYF.

The CDR3 sequence is CASSEQAGASYEQYF. CDR3 in DNA: TGTGCCAGCAGTGAACAAGCGGGGGCCTCCTACGAGCAGTACTTC. J is TRBJ2-7 and V is TRBV2; TRBD2 matches 8 bases. V shed 2 bases, J shed 0 bases, and the junction held 3 bases outside the gene matches. This CDR3 region has 15 residues. Germline V gives CDR1 SNHLY, CDR2 FYNNEI.

This chain joins TRBV6-6 and TRBJ1-1; tentatively, D is TRBD1 (5 bases). The V end lost 5 bases, the J end lost 10 bases, and 11 bases lay between the germline ends. CDR1 and CDR2 from the germline V gene are MNHNY and SVGAGI (reference sequence). The CDR3 covers 11 residues. CDR3 protein: CASSAGWVAFF. DNA for the CDR3: TGTGCCAGCAGTGCAGGGTGGGTAGCTTTCTTT.

This clone was recorded a few times. The rearrangement uses TRBV10-3 and TRBJ1-6; D is possibly TRBD1 (6 bases). V dropped 10 bases and J dropped 8 bases, with 15 bases sitting between them. This CDR3 spans 13 amino acids. The germline V gene has CDR1 ENHRY and CDR2 SYGVKD. The CDR3 coding sequence is TGTGCCACGGGGAGGGGGGGCGATTCACCCCTCCACTTT. Residues: CATGRGGDSPLHF.

The chain links TRBV27 to TRBJ2-3; the match to TRBD1 covers 7 bases. Germline V lookup: CDR1 MNHEY, CDR2 SMNVEV (reference sequence). This CDR3 has 14 residues. J lost 6 bases, V lost 7 bases, and 10 bases had no gene match. This chain's CDR3 is CASTVDRASDTQYF. Here the CDR3 DNA reads TGTGCCAGCACCGTTGACAGGGCTTCGGATACGCAGTATTTT.

The chain uses TRBV9 and TRBJ2-3, with D maybe TRBD2 (6 bases). Germline-derived CDR1 and CDR2 are SGDLS and YYNGEE. V lost 0 bases and J 3 bases, leaving 14 bases between the germline ends. This CDR3 contains 16 residues. In nucleotides, the CDR3 is TGTGCCAGCAGCGTAGGCGGTCTAGCGAAGACAGATACGCAGTATTTT. This encodes CASSVGGLAKTDTQYF.

This chain links TRBV5-6 with TRBJ2-3; TRBD2 might be the D (7 bases). The CDR3 is 14 residues long. Germline V gives CDR1 SGHDT, CDR2 YYEEEE. V gave up 4 bases and J gave up 6 bases, with 15 bases separating them. CDR3 sequence reads: CASSNRGAGDTQYF. The CDR3 DNA reads TGTGCCAGCAGCAACCGGGGGGCCGGGGATACGCAGTATTTT.

This chain connects TRBV5-1 to TRBJ2-5; D call uncertain. Germline-derived CDR1 and CDR2 are SGHRS and YFSETQ. The CDR3 extends over 14 amino acids. Trimming took 9 bases from V and 4 from J, leaving 19 bases between them. The CDR3 sequence: CATQLGASPETQYF. CDR3 coding DNA: TGCGCCACCCAGCTGGGCGCGAGCCCAGAGACCCAGTACTTC.

The V call is TRBV18, the J call TRBJ2-5, with a possible D match to TRBD1 (6 bases). The germline CDR1 and CDR2 sequences are KGHSH and LQKENI. The V end was cut by 1 base, the J end by 5 bases, with 17 bases between. The CDR3 runs 16 residues. CDR3 loop: CASSPRETGGGETQYF. CDR3 DNA sequence: TGTGCCAGCTCACCACGCGAGACAGGAGGCGGGGAGACCCAGTACTTC.

The V gene is TRBV6-6, the J gene TRBJ2-7, with D hard to call. This CDR3 spans 13 amino acids. Germline assignment: CDR1 MNHNY and CDR2 SVGAGI (reference sequence). Trimming left V 0 bases short and J 7 bases short, with 10 bases between. CDR3 residues: CASSYSFELEQYF. CDR3 nucleotide sequence: TGTGCCAGCAGTTACTCGTTTGAACTAGAGCAGTACTTC.

This rearrangement joins TRBV4-3 to TRBJ1-6, with unresolved D. With 0 bases removed from V and 8 bases from J, the gap between germline ends came to 5 bases. The length of the CDR3 is 13 residues. In germline, CDR1 is LGHNA, CDR2 YSLEER. The CDR3 protein is CASSQDQDSPLHF. The CDR3 bases are TGCGCCAGCAGCCAAGATCAGGATTCACCCCTCCACTTT.

For the CDR3, the DNA is TGTGCCAGCTCACCGGGCAGGGTCGGCACTAATGAAAAACTGTTTTTT. It encodes CASSPGRVGTNEKLFF. This rearrangement joins TRBV18 to TRBJ1-4; TRBD1 might be the D (5 bases). V lost 3 bases, J lost 2 bases, and 13 bases lay in between. The germline gives CDR1 KGHSH, CDR2 LQKENI. This CDR3 comprises 16 residues.

V is TRBV28 and J is TRBJ2-2, with TRBD2 matching over 14 bases. Per the germline V gene, CDR1 is MDHEN and CDR2 is SYDVKM. The trim removed 5 bases at V and 3 bases at J, leaving 5 bases unmatched. The CDR3 totals 17 residues. The chain's CDR3 is CASSRTSGGLYTGELFF. The CDR3 nucleotides are TGTGCCAGCAGTAGGACTAGCGGGGGGCTATACACCGGGGAGCTGTTTTTT.

The chain links TRBV5-1 to TRBJ2-2; 8 nucleotides agree with TRBD1. Trimming removed 4 bases from V and 5 bases from J; junction bases left unmatched: 10. Germline loops: CDR1 SGHRS, CDR2 YFSETQ. The CDR3 runs 16 residues. CDR3 DNA: TGCGCCAGCAGCGACGCAGGGGGCGCGGTAACCGGGGAGCTGTTTTTT. Its translation: CASSDAGGAVTGELFF.

The chain employs TRBV6-5 and TRBJ1-2; D might be TRBD1 (6 bases). From germline, CDR1 is MNHEY and CDR2 SVGAGI. The CDR3 length is 15 residues. Trimming removed 0 bases at V and 4 bases at J, with 12 bases between. CDR3 loop: CASSYSWGRVYGYTF. CDR3 nucleotide sequence: TGTGCCAGCAGTTACTCTTGGGGGCGAGTCTATGGCTACACCTTC.

The chain links TRBV5-5 to TRBJ1-1, with TRBD1 identical over 9 bases. This CDR3 has 13 residues. Trimming took 6 bases from V and 6 from J; bases not matched to a gene: 6. In germline, CDR1 is SGHKS, CDR2 YYEKEE (reference sequence). CDR3 region: CASNHRGHAEAFF. The CDR3 DNA follows: TGTGCCAGCAATCACAGGGGGCACGCTGAAGCTTTCTTT.

The rearrangement uses TRBV11-3 and TRBJ1-4, with D maybe TRBD1 (6 bases). This CDR3 spans 15 amino acids. The germline gives CDR1 SGHNT, CDR2 YENEEA. The V and J ends lost 5 bases and 7 bases respectively, with 17 bases between them. The CDR3 loop is CASSHQQGLGEKLFF. The CDR3 DNA sequence: TGTGCCAGCAGCCATCAGCAGGGGCTAGGTGAAAAACTGTTTTTT.

The J gene is TRBJ1-6, the V gene TRBV18; D is ambiguous. The CDR3 totals 14 residues. V lost 3 bases, J lost 9 bases, and 12 bases lay in between. Germline lookup yields CDR1 KGHSH and CDR2 LQKENI. CDR3 in DNA: TGTGCCAGCTCACCGATCGCTGAGTTTTCACCCCTCCACTTT. The encoded protein is CASSPIAEFSPLHF.

This clone was detected only a few times. The genes are TRBV18 and TRBJ2-1, with 11 bases lining up with TRBD2. The CDR3 covers 15 residues. The junction had 8 bases not matched to a gene; V was cut back by 3 bases and J by 10 bases. Germline CDR1 is KGHSH and CDR2 is LQKENI. The CDR3 is CASSPDLAGGREQFF. CDR3 nucleotide sequence: TGTGCCAGCTCACCGGATCTAGCGGGGGGTAGGGAGCAGTTCTTC. Looking up the rest from reference TRBV18 and TRBJ2-1 gives the full variable domain: NAGVMQNPRHLVRRRGQEARLRCSPMKGHSHVYWYRQLPEEGLKFMVYLQKENIIDESGMPKERFSAEFPKEGPSILRIQQVVRGDSAAYFCASSPDLAGGREQFFGPGTRLTVL.

The chain employs TRBV2 and TRBJ1-2; maybe TRBD1 (5 bases). Trimming took off 1 base at V and 8 bases at J, with 11 bases between the two ends. This CDR3 has 13 amino acids. Germline-derived CDR1 and CDR2 are SNHLY and FYNNEI. The CDR3 nucleotides are TGTGCCAGCAGTGAAGAGGCAGGGCTAGGCTACACCTTC. Translated, it gives CASSEEAGLGYTF.